This TCR beta chain is drawn from a study of T cell repertoires in aging, cancer and after chemotherapy. Study in general: Pre- and post-chemotherapy samples were paired from glioblastoma patients treated with temozolomide-based therapy. General study findings and limits: Immunological memory after chemotherapy cannot be judged from the repertoire data. Across the chemotherapy interval, each cancer cohort showed higher median generation probability, suggesting thymic rebound.

Germline V gene lookup returns CDR1 LGHNA and CDR2 YSLEER. The CDR3 extends over 15 amino acids. The germline V and J ends were trimmed by 4 bases and 4 bases, with 16 bases remaining between them. About this clonotype itself: Its antigen is still unknown.

A mixed TRB-A/B primer pool amplified rearranged TRB by multiplex touch-down PCR. One entry per CDR3 protein, called by TCRdb with MiXCR from the multiplex PCR reads. The sample gives about 2,500 distinct CDR3 sequences, 24% of which show up once; roughly 7.3% is in the top ten. TCR beta rearrangements were amplified from peripheral blood genomic DNA. Sequences were obtained from blood. The chain joins TRBV4-3 to TRBJ1-1; unclear D gene. The TCR originated in a human donor with a solid tumor. CDR3 sequence (DNA): TGCGCCAGCAGCCGGTCCCACGGGCGGGGCACTGAAGCTTTCTTT. It encodes CASSRSHGRGTEAFF.